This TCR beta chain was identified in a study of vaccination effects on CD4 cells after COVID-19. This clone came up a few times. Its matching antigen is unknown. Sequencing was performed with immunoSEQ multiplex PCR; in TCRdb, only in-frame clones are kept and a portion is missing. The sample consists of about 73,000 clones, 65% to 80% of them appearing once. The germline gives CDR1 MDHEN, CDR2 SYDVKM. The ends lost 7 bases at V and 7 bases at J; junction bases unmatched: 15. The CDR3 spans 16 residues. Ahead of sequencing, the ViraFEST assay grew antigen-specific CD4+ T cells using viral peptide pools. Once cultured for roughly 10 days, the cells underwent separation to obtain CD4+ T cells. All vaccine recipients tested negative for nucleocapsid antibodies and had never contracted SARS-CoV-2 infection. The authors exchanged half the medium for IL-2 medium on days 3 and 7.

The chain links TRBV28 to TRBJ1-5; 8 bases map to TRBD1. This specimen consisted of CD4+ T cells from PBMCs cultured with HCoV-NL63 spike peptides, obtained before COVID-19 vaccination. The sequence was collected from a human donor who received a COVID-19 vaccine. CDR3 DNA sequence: TGTGCCAGCATTGTCGGACAGGGACAATCTCGGCAGCCCCAGCATTTT. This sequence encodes CASIVGQGQSRQPQHF.